This T cell receptor (beta chain) was identified during a study of cytomegalovirus exposure and HLA in healthy donors. Across the whole study: Inside one of the first data releases sat some 93 million unique TCRs taken from HLA-typed donors.

Primers for the PCR totalled 60 Vbeta and 13 Jbeta. Profiling relied on immunoSEQ multiplex PCR, and the TCRdb table lists in-frame clones only, not all of them. The profile shows more than 150,000 clones, about 81% of them singletons. Concerning this clone itself: Its antigen is still unknown.

CDR1 MDHEN and CDR2 SYDVKM come from the germline V gene. V lost 6 bases and J lost 4; bases outside the gene matches: 4. CDR3 length: 13 residues. Study observations and caveats: Cytomegalovirus association was assigned to approximately 180 TCR beta chains. Later analysis associated a missense DCLRE1C variant with TCR beta V- and J-gene trimming.

The sequenced sample was PBMCs. The V gene is TRBV28, the J gene TRBJ2-7; 9 bases agree with TRBD2. This sequence originates from a woman aged 18-29 years in good health and CMV-seronegative. The CDR3 protein is CASRLAGDYEQYF. The CDR3 DNA reads TGTGCCAGCAGACTAGCGGGCGATTACGAGCAGTACTTC.